Below, 21 T cell receptor beta chains from the same sample are listed, as sequenced in a study of control samples from healthy donors and cancer patients. TCRdb's table, derived via immunoSEQ multiplex PCR, lists solely in-frame clones and lacks some. The data contain roughly 79,000 clones, approximately 80% of them singletons. The sequencing sample was made of blood. These receptor sequences come from a man between 50 and 59 years old in good health.

The CDR3 DNA is TGTGCCAGCAGTGAGGACAACTATGGCTACACCTTC. Amino acid sequence: CASSEDNYGYTF. The J gene is TRBJ1-2, the V gene TRBV6-1; D ambiguous. V lost 3 bases and J lost 2, with 4 bases in between. From germline, CDR1 is MNHNS and CDR2 SASEGT. The CDR3 runs 12 residues.

The genes are TRBV14 and TRBJ1-2, with no clear D. The CDR3 extends over 13 amino acids. Looked up from germline, CDR1 is SGHDN and CDR2 is FVKESK. With 0 bases removed from V and 8 bases from J, the gap between germline ends came to 10 bases. The CDR3, as DNA: TGTGCCAGCAGCCAAGATGTGGGCTGGGGCTACACCTTC. Residues: CASSQDVGWGYTF.

The chain recombines TRBV11-3 with TRBJ2-7; no definite D call. CDR1 is SGHNT, CDR2 YENEEA, per germline. This CDR3 spans 13 amino acids. Trimming pared 3 bases from V and 1 base from J, leaving 7 bases between. The CDR3 bases are TGTGCCAGCAGCTTGGAGTTTTCCTACGAGCAGTACTTC. It specifies CASSLEFSYEQYF.

V usage is TRBV10-1 and J usage is TRBJ1-4; maybe TRBD1 (5 bases). Trimming left V 6 bases short and J 6 bases short, with 23 bases between. The CDR3 is 17 residues long. Germline V lookup: CDR1 WNHNN, CDR2 SYGVQD (reference sequence). CDR3 in amino acids: CASRISGGCVRDEKLFF. The DNA for the CDR3 is TGCGCCAGCAGAATTAGTGGGGGGTGCGTTCGGGATGAAAAACTGTTTTTT.

The chain recombines TRBV2 with TRBJ2-1; TRBD2 matches 8 bases. Germline trimming cut 6 bases from V and 5 bases from J; bases unmatched to any gene: 6. The CDR3 has 14 amino acids. Germline CDR1 reads SNHLY; CDR2 reads FYNNEI. The CDR3 DNA sequence: TGTGCCAGCAGCGCACTAGCGGTTGACAATGAGCAGTTCTTC. Its protein product is CASSALAVDNEQFF.

V and J are TRBV7-9 and TRBJ2-6, with 9 bases matching TRBD1. The CDR3 is made up of 18 amino acids. Germline CDR1 is SEHNR and CDR2 is FQNEAQ (reference sequence). The junction had 10 bases not matched to a gene; V was cut back by 7 bases and J by 0 bases. CDR3 bases: TGTGCCAGCACCCACCCAGGACAGGGGAGCTCTGGGGCCAACGTCCTGACTTTC. Its translation is CASTHPGQGSSGANVLTF.

About this clone: Other DNA sequences in this sample translate to the same CDR3. The chain is built from TRBV3-1 (or the pseudogene TRBV3-2) and TRBJ1-1, with no clear D. Trimming left V 1 base short and J 1 base short, with 4 bases between. Germline CDR1 reads LGHDT; CDR2 reads YNNKEL (reference sequence). CDR3 size: 13 residues. CDR3 amino acids: CASSQAGNTEAFF. The CDR3 bases are TGTGCCAGCAGCCAAGCTGGGAACACTGAAGCTTTCTTT.

This chain joins TRBV7-9 and TRBJ1-1, with D possibly TRBD1 on 5 matching bases. There are 15 residues in the CDR3. The germline V gene has CDR1 SEHNR and CDR2 FQNEAQ (reference sequence). Trimming stripped 7 bases from V and 1 base from J, with 16 bases between. This chain's CDR3 is CASTPQGHSNTEAFF. CDR3 sequence (DNA): TGTGCCAGCACCCCCCAAGGACACTCGAACACTGAAGCTTTCTTT.

J is TRBJ2-7 and V is TRBV2; possibly TRBD2 for D (5 bases). The CDR3 contains 12 residues. Trimming shortened V by 4 bases and J by 1 base, and 5 bases separated the two germline ends. Germline V gene lookup returns CDR1 SNHLY and CDR2 FYNNEI. CDR3 coding DNA: TGTGCCAGCAGTGGCGGGTCCTACGAGCAGTACTTC. Amino acid sequence: CASSGGSYEQYF.

The chain has TRBV24-1 and TRBJ2-1, with D unresolved. Germline CDR1 KGHDR, CDR2 SFDVKD. The length of the CDR3 is 15 residues. V lost 3 bases and J lost 6, with 14 bases in between. The CDR3 coding sequence is TGTGCCACCAGTGATCCACGTCACGGAATCAATGAGCAGTTCTTC. Encoded protein: CATSDPRHGINEQFF.

This clone was detected once. The chain combines TRBV19 with TRBJ2-2, with 14 bases identical to TRBD2. The ends lost 5 bases at V and 4 bases at J; junction bases unmatched: 3. CDR1 is LNHDA, CDR2 SQIVND, per germline (reference sequence). This CDR3 has 16 residues. The CDR3 protein is CASSVGLAGGTGELFF. The CDR3 DNA sequence: TGTGCCAGTAGTGTCGGACTAGCGGGAGGCACCGGGGAGCTGTTTTTT. The variable domain in full, with the rest retrieved from reference TRBV19 and TRBJ2-2, is DGGITQSPKYLFRKEGQNVTLSCEQNLNHDAMYWYRQDPGQGLRLIYYSQIVNDFQKGDIAEGYSVSREKKESFPLTVTSAQKNPTAFYLCASSVGLAGGTGELFFGEGSRLTVL.

The chain has TRBV11-3 and TRBJ2-6, with D uncertain. V lost 2 bases to trimming and J lost 1 base, with 6 bases between them. Germline values: CDR1 SGHNT, CDR2 YENEEA. The CDR3 runs to 15 residues. The CDR3 is CASSLSGSGANVLTF. The CDR3 DNA reads as TGTGCCAGCAGCTTATCGGGTTCTGGGGCCAACGTCCTGACTTTC.

V gene TRBV12-3 or TRBV12-4 combines with J gene TRBJ2-1, with D tentatively TRBD2 (6 bases). The CDR3 is 12 residues long. V was pared by 3 bases and J by 7 bases, with 7 bases between. The CDR3 spells CASSFLANEQFF. CDR3 DNA sequence: TGTGCCAGCAGTTTTCTAGCGAATGAGCAGTTCTTC.

The chain combines TRBV7-8 with TRBJ1-2, with a tentative D call TRBD1 (6 bases). V lost 7 bases and J lost 1, with 19 bases in between. CDR3 size: 16 residues. In germline, CDR1 is SGHVS, CDR2 FQNEAQ. CDR3 coding DNA: TGTGCCAGCACCCTGGGGGGCCTTATGTATAACTATGGCTACACCTTC. This sequence encodes CASTLGGLMYNYGYTF.

This clone was counted a few times. This chain connects TRBV19 to TRBJ2-7; maybe TRBD2 (6 bases). There are 13 residues in the CDR3. V lost 7 bases to trimming and J lost 2 bases, with 12 bases between them. The germline CDR1 and CDR2 sequences are LNHDA and SQIVND (reference sequence). The chain's CDR3 is CASKSGVTYEQYF. The CDR3 DNA is TGTGCCAGTAAGTCGGGGGTAACCTACGAGCAGTACTTC.

The chain links TRBV18 to TRBJ2-7, with 8 bases that match TRBD1. Germline CDR1 KGHSH, CDR2 LQKENI. J lost 4 bases, V lost 6 bases, and 8 bases had no gene match. CDR3 size: 14 residues. This CDR3 reads CASSPVTGGYEQYF. In DNA form, the CDR3 reads TGTGCCAGCTCCCCTGTTACAGGGGGTTACGAGCAGTACTTC.

DNA of the CDR3: TGTGCCAGCTCACCGATGCCCTATCACTCGAACACCGGGGAGCTGTTTTTT. Amino acid sequence: CASSPMPYHSNTGELFF. The chain uses TRBV18 and TRBJ2-2, with D uncertain. CDR3 length: 17 residues. CDR1 is KGHSH, CDR2 LQKENI, per germline. Trimming left V 3 bases short and J 0 bases short, with 14 bases between.

The rearrangement joins TRBV11-3 to TRBJ2-2, with 11 bases matching TRBD1. The J segment lost 4 bases and the V segment lost 1 base, leaving 8 bases of the junction unmatched. The CDR3 totals 18 residues. Germline-derived CDR1 and CDR2 are SGHNT and YENEEA. The DNA for the CDR3 is TGTGCCAGCAGCTTAGCTGTGGGACAGGGGGTCTTCACCGGGGAGCTGTTTTTT. Residues: CASSLAVGQGVFTGELFF. The full variable domain, with the rest looked up from reference TRBV11-3 and TRBJ2-2, is EAGVVQSPRYKIIEKKQPVAFWCNPISGHNTLYWYLQNLGQGPELLIRYENEEAVDDSQLPKDRFSAERLKGVDSTLKIQPAELGDSAVYLCASSLAVGQGVFTGELFFGEGSRLTVL.

This chain connects TRBV5-1 to TRBJ2-5; the match to TRBD2 covers 8 bases. Germline V gene data show CDR1 as SGHRS and CDR2 as YFSETQ. V trimming: 0 bases; J trimming: 5 bases; junction bases outside the gene matches: 9. The CDR3 totals 16 residues. CDR3 nucleotides: TGCGCCAGCAGCTTGGTCCTCCGGGAGGGCCGGGAGACCCAGTACTTC. Residues: CASSLVLREGRETQYF.

V gene TRBV10-3 combines with J gene TRBJ2-2, with 10 bases lining up with TRBD1. The CDR3 runs 15 residues. Unmatched junction bases numbered 4, after V lost 6 bases and J lost 3 bases. In germline, CDR1 is ENHRY, CDR2 SYGVKD. CDR3 coding DNA: TGTGCCATCAGGGGGGGGACAGGGGACACCGGGGAGCTGTTTTTT. Its translation is CAIRGGTGDTGELFF.

The chain joins TRBV10-3 to TRBJ2-3; TRBD2 matches 8 bases. Germline loops: CDR1 ENHRY, CDR2 SYGVKD. J was trimmed by 0 bases and V by 8 bases; bases with no gene match: 10. CDR3 size: 16 residues. The DNA of the CDR3 is TGTGCCATCTACAGTGGGTCGGGGGGGAGCACAGATACGCAGTATTTT. It specifies CAIYSGSGGSTDTQYF.